The source of this T cell receptor beta chain is a study of OX40 agonist ivuxolimab in advanced cancers. Study findings and constraints: CD4+ and CD8+ blood T cells expanded clonally by week 6 at 0.1 to 3.0 mg/kg.

Points on this clone: Its antigen remains unidentified.

TCRdb's copy holds only in-frame clones and misses some; the assay was immunoSEQ multiplex PCR. The sample carries some 54,000 clones, approximately 87% recorded once. The CDR3 loop spans 16 amino acids. Germline lookup yields CDR1 SGHDN and CDR2 FVKESK. V was cut by 4 bases and J by 3 bases, with 18 bases left in between. Sample: CD4+ or CD8+ T cells sorted from blood, taken in a trial of the OX40 agonist ivuxolimab. This receptor was taken from an adult with an advanced solid tumor such as melanoma, head and neck, liver or kidney cancer. The J gene is TRBJ2-5, the V gene TRBV14; TRBD2 might be the D (5 bases). The CDR3 spells CASSPYQKSGEETQYF. CDR3 bases: TGTGCCAGCAGCCCATATCAGAAGAGCGGCGAAGAGACCCAGTACTTC.